Below, 28 T cell receptor beta chains from the same sample are listed, as sequenced in a study of cytomegalovirus exposure and HLA in healthy donors. PCR primers comprised 60 Vbeta and 13 Jbeta primers. The repertoire was sequenced with immunoSEQ multiplex PCR; TCRdb's copy has only in-frame clones and lacks some. This sample yields roughly 90,000 clones, of which 70% to 90% are seen a single time; 2.3% belongs to the top ten. Material: PBMCs. Source of these receptors: a man in his late teens or twenties in good health and CMV-seronegative.

The genes are TRBV19 and TRBJ1-1, with D tentatively TRBD1 (5 bases). V was clipped by 6 bases and J by 5 bases, with 16 bases between them. CDR1 LNHDA and CDR2 SQIVND come from the germline V gene (reference sequence). CDR3 size: 14 residues. CDR3 sequence (DNA): TGTGCCAGTAGCCCACAGGTTAAGAAAACTGAAGCTTTCTTT. Its protein is CASSPQVKKTEAFF. The full variable domain, completed using reference TRBV19 and TRBJ1-1, is DGGITQSPKYLFRKEGQNVTLSCEQNLNHDAMYWYRQDPGQGLRLIYYSQIVNDFQKGDIAEGYSVSREKKESFPLTVTSAQKNPTAFYLCASSPQVKKTEAFFGQGTRLTVV.

The chain links TRBV6-5 to TRBJ1-4, with D possibly matching TRBD1 (6 bases). The V end lost 5 bases, the J end lost 8 bases, and 18 bases lay between the germline ends. The CDR3 sequence is 15 residues long. From germline, CDR1 is MNHEY and CDR2 SVGAGI. Here the CDR3 reads CASSQRGQGHEKLFF. The CDR3 DNA reads as TGTGCCAGCAGTCAGAGGGGCCAGGGACACGAAAAACTGTTTTTT.

The chain has TRBV5-1 and TRBJ2-1, with TRBD2 matching over 9 bases. The length of the CDR3 is 16 residues. The ends lost 0 bases at V and 6 bases at J; junction bases unmatched: 7. The germline V gene has CDR1 SGHRS and CDR2 YFSETQ. CDR3 nucleotides: TGCGCCAGCAGCTTGGGGACTAGCGAAAGATCCAATGAGCAGTTCTTC. As protein: CASSLGTSERSNEQFF. The entire variable domain, with the rest obtained from reference TRBV5-1 and TRBJ2-1, is as follows: KAGVTQTPRYLIKTRGQQVTLSCSPISGHRSVSWYQQTPGQGLQFLFEYFSETQRNKGNFPGRFSGRQFSNSRSEMNVSTLELGDSALYLCASSLGTSERSNEQFFGPGTRLTVL.

The V and J genes are TRBV9 and TRBJ2-1; the match to TRBD2 covers 10 bases. CDR1 is SGDLS and CDR2 is YYNGEE in the germline V gene. Losses at the gene ends were 5 bases for V and 8 bases for J; bases not matched to a gene: 16. CDR3 length: 17 residues. As DNA, the CDR3 is TGTGCCAGCAGTTTACGAACCGGGGCTAGCGGGAGCTATGAGCAGTTCTTC. Its protein product is CASSLRTGASGSYEQFF.

The chain carries TRBV6-1 and TRBJ2-5; 7 positions agree with TRBD2. J lost 5 bases, V lost 4 bases, and 4 bases had no gene match. The V gene's germline CDR1 is MNHNS and CDR2 SASEGT. The CDR3 is 13 amino acids. CDR3 in DNA: TGTGCCAGCAGTGCCTTACTAGCGGAGACCCAGTACTTC. It translates to CASSALLAETQYF.

A single count supports this clone. This chain links TRBV10-3 with TRBJ2-7; no reliable D call. The V gene's germline CDR1 is ENHRY and CDR2 SYGVKD. This CDR3 comprises 13 residues. Trimming removed 0 bases at V and 3 bases at J, with 6 bases between. CDR3: CAISESILYEQYF. The CDR3 coding sequence is TGTGCCATCAGTGAGTCAATCCTCTACGAGCAGTACTTC.

The chain couples TRBV4-1 to TRBJ2-7, with a tentative D call TRBD1 (5 bases). CDR3 length equals 18 residues. Germline V lookup: CDR1 MGHRA, CDR2 YSYEKL. Trimming shortened V by 2 bases and J by 0 bases, and 20 bases separated the two germline ends. This CDR3 is CASSQKNFLTVASYEQYF. CDR3 coding DNA: TGCGCCAGCAGCCAAAAAAATTTCTTGACAGTAGCCTCCTACGAGCAGTACTTC.

The V call is TRBV18, the J call TRBJ1-2; D is ambiguous. Germline CDR1 reads KGHSH; CDR2 reads LQKENI. Trimming took 4 bases from V and 6 from J, leaving 6 bases between them. The CDR3 sequence is 11 residues long. In nucleotides, the CDR3 is TGTGCCAGCTCACACAGCAATGGCTACACCTTC. It is translated as CASSHSNGYTF.

V and J are TRBV6-5 and TRBJ1-2; 12 positions match TRBD1. This CDR3 contains 14 residues. V was pared by 5 bases and J by 5 bases, with 3 bases of the junction left unmatched. Germline CDR1 and CDR2: MNHEY and SVGAGI. The CDR3 DNA follows: TGTGCCAGCAGTGGGGACAGGGGGCTTTATGGCTACACCTTC. This gives the protein CASSGDRGLYGYTF.

This sequence joins TRBV7-2 and TRBJ1-5; D is unclear. The germline V gene has CDR1 SGHTA and CDR2 FQGNSA. The CDR3 totals 15 residues. Between the trimmed V and J ends, which lost 5 bases and 2 bases, there was a span of 13 bases. CDR3 amino acids: CASSASVAGNQPQHF. CDR3 DNA: TGTGCCAGCAGCGCCAGTGTTGCGGGCAATCAGCCCCAGCATTTT.

The chain has TRBV6-5 and TRBJ2-1; the D gene is possibly TRBD2 (7 bases). The length of the CDR3 is 13 residues. CDR1 is MNHEY, CDR2 SVGAGI, per germline. Trimming stripped 2 bases from V and 12 bases from J, with 14 bases between. CDR3 coding DNA: TGTGCCAGCAGTTACCCGCCGGGGGGCAGGCAGTTCTTC. Its translation: CASSYPPGGRQFF.

This rearrangement joins TRBV5-4 to TRBJ2-1; TRBD2 aligns across 9 bases. V lost 5 bases, J lost 6 bases, and 9 bases stayed unmatched. The CDR3 has 15 residues. From germline, CDR1 is SGHNT and CDR2 YYREEE (reference sequence). CDR3 sequence (DNA): TGTGCCAGCAGTTCCGAAGGACTAGCGATCAATGAGCAGTTCTTC. Protein product: CASSSEGLAINEQFF. The variable domain in full, completed from reference TRBV5-4 and TRBJ2-1, reads ETGVTQSPTHLIKTRGQQVTLRCSSQSGHNTVSWYQQALGQGPQFIFQYYREEENGRGNFPPRFSGLQFPNYSSELNVNALELDDSALYLCASSSEGLAINEQFFGPGTRLTVL.

The chain combines TRBV2 with TRBJ2-3; 13 nucleotides match TRBD2. This CDR3 has 18 amino acids. CDR1 is SNHLY and CDR2 is FYNNEI in the germline V gene. The ends lost 6 bases at V and 4 bases at J; junction bases unmatched: 13. The CDR3 loop reads CASRQTSGRMVLADTQYF. DNA of the CDR3: TGTGCCAGCAGGCAGACTAGCGGGAGGATGGTGTTGGCAGATACGCAGTATTTT.

In this sample, this clone turned up a few times. This chain connects TRBV18 to TRBJ1-1, with D possibly being TRBD1 (5 bases). V lost 4 bases to trimming and J lost 6 bases, with 15 bases between them. CDR3 length: 14 amino acids. Germline assignment: CDR1 KGHSH and CDR2 LQKENI. Here the CDR3 DNA reads TGTGCCAGCTCACGGGGCAGGGTTCTGTCTGAAGCTTTCTTT. It codes for CASSRGRVLSEAFF.

There are a few counts of this clone. The J gene is TRBJ1-5, the V gene TRBV6-1, with D possibly being TRBD1 (5 bases). CDR3 length: 13 residues. Per germline, CDR1 MNHNS and CDR2 SASEGT. V lost 8 bases to trimming and J lost 4 bases, with 12 bases between them. The CDR3 here is CASLRQINQPQHF. The CDR3 DNA is TGTGCCAGCTTACGACAGATAAATCAGCCCCAGCATTTT.

DNA of the CDR3: TGTGCCAGCAGCGTAGGTAGGGGCTTGGTTGAAGCTTTCTTT. Amino acids: CASSVGRGLVEAFF. This chain connects TRBV9 to TRBJ1-1; maybe TRBD1 (5 bases). CDR3 length: 14 residues. Germline CDR1 is SGDLS and CDR2 is YYNGEE. Trimming shortened V by 0 bases and J by 7 bases, and 13 bases separated the two germline ends.

This rearrangement joins TRBV7-2 to TRBJ2-2; 10 bases match TRBD1. CDR3 size: 16 residues. Germline-derived CDR1 and CDR2 are SGHTA and FQGNSA. V lost 5 bases to trimming and J lost 7 bases; unmatched junction nucleotides: 10. Here the CDR3 reads CASSNRDRGFGGELFF. The DNA of the CDR3 is TGTGCCAGCAGCAACCGGGACAGGGGATTTGGCGGGGAGCTGTTTTTT.

J is TRBJ2-7 and V is TRBV5-1; no clear D. Germline V gene lookup returns CDR1 SGHRS and CDR2 YFSETQ. The V gene lost 2 bases and the J gene lost 2 bases, with 14 bases spanning the gap. The length of the CDR3 is 15 residues. This CDR3 reads CASSLGQVKPYEQYF. CDR3 bases: TGCGCCAGCAGCTTAGGTCAGGTGAAACCCTACGAGCAGTACTTC.

The genes are TRBV11-2 and TRBJ2-4; a weak D match, TRBD2 (7 bases). V shed 0 bases and J shed 1 base, with 16 bases lying between them. Germline lookup yields CDR1 SGHAT and CDR2 FQNNGV. CDR3 length: 18 amino acids. CDR3 coding DNA: TGTGCCAGCAGCTTAGATAGTTGGGGGGGGCTCGCCAAAAACATTCAGTACTTC. It yields the protein CASSLDSWGGLAKNIQYF.

The chain uses TRBV6-5 and TRBJ2-1; D is uncertain. Looked up from germline, CDR1 is MNHEY and CDR2 is SVGAGI. The CDR3 is 12 residues long. V lost 5 bases and J 7 bases, leaving 9 bases between the germline ends. CDR3 sequence (DNA): TGTGCCAGCAGTCCTAAAACGAATGAGCAGTTCTTC. Amino acids: CASSPKTNEQFF.

The chain combines TRBV6-5 with TRBJ1-1; D gene ambiguous. The V end was cut by 0 bases, the J end by 4 bases, with 12 bases between. Germline V CDR1 and CDR2: MNHEY, SVGAGI. The length of the CDR3 is 15 residues. The CDR3 sequence is CASSYSSSIFTEAFF. CDR3 coding DNA: TGTGCCAGCAGTTACTCGAGTAGTATATTCACTGAAGCTTTCTTT.

V usage is TRBV4-3 and J usage is TRBJ2-3; D not resolved. The germline V gene encodes CDR1 LGHNA and CDR2 YSLEER. V was cut by 4 bases and J by 0 bases, with 11 bases left in between. CDR3 length equals 15 residues. The CDR3 coding sequence is TGCGCCAGCAGCCTGAGTACGTCTAGCACAGATACGCAGTATTTT. It is translated as CASSLSTSSTDTQYF.

This rearrangement joins TRBV4-3 to TRBJ1-4; D perhaps matches TRBD1 (5 bases). The CDR3 sequence is 15 residues long. Germline V gene lookup returns CDR1 LGHNA and CDR2 YSLEER. Trimming cost V 4 bases and J 8 bases, with 17 bases left between them. Written as DNA, the CDR3 is TGCGCCAGCAGCCGCTCCCAGGGTAATGGGGAAAAACTGTTTTTT. Translating it yields CASSRSQGNGEKLFF.

This sequence joins TRBV28 and TRBJ2-2, with TRBD1 matching 7 bases. J lost 5 bases, V lost 4 bases, and 7 bases had no gene match. The CDR3 extends over 15 amino acids. The germline gives CDR1 MDHEN, CDR2 SYDVKM. CDR3 amino acids: CASSSTGIVTGELFF. DNA of the CDR3: TGTGCCAGCAGTTCGACAGGGATTGTGACCGGGGAGCTGTTTTTT.

This clone appeared once. This sequence joins TRBV28 and TRBJ1-1; perhaps TRBD1 as D (5 bases). Germline CDR1 reads MDHEN; CDR2 reads SYDVKM. Deletions cut 0 bases from V and 0 bases from J, with 8 bases between. The CDR3 is 15 amino acids. CDR3 DNA sequence: TGTGCCAGCAGTTTATGGGACAACATGAACACTGAAGCTTTCTTT. Translated, it gives CASSLWDNMNTEAFF.

A note on this clone: This CDR3 is also generated by other DNA sequences in the sample. The chain carries TRBV5-6 and TRBJ2-1; D is perhaps TRBD1 (6 bases). Trimming pared 0 bases from V and 8 bases from J, leaving 12 bases between. Germline V gene sequence: CDR1 SGHDT, CDR2 YYEEEE. CDR3 length equals 14 residues. The CDR3 DNA follows: TGTGCCAGCAGCTTGGGCAATTGGGGGCATGAGCAGTTCTTC. The encoded protein is CASSLGNWGHEQFF.

This chain links TRBV19 with TRBJ1-1; D not certain. V gave up 5 bases and J gave up 3 bases, with 13 bases separating them. The CDR3 contains 14 residues. Germline values: CDR1 LNHDA, CDR2 SQIVND (reference sequence). The CDR3 region has the DNA TGTGCCAGTAGTGTCGCAATCGGTTACACTGAAGCTTTCTTT. This sequence encodes CASSVAIGYTEAFF.

The genes are TRBV5-8 and TRBJ2-2; 7 bases are shared with TRBD2. V shed 3 bases and J 5 bases; nucleotides not matched to a gene: 7. The CDR3 extends over 15 amino acids. CDR1 and CDR2 (germline): SGHTS, YDEGEE. As DNA, the CDR3 is TGTGCCAGCAGCTCAACTAGGGGAGGGACCGGGGAGCTGTTTTTT. Translating it yields CASSSTRGGTGELFF.